Listed below are T cell receptor beta chains from one sample, sequenced in a study of T cell repertoires in cytomegalovirus infection. TCRdb reprocessed the reads with MiXCR, giving one entry per CDR3 protein. The repertoire holds approximately 110,000 distinct CDR3 sequences, with under 50% as singletons. Antigens of these TCRs are unknown. Sequenced material: CD8+ T cells from cultured PBMCs, taken from culture after CMV antigen stimulation. The source is a human donor in good health (CMV status not recorded). Some clones in this sample may be carry-over from other donors' samples. Each CDR3 is given with its conserved first and last residue. D genes are given only for firm matches. Clone size is given for some rows only: seen once, a few or many times, or a class if the clone is expanded.

d_call	v_call	j_call	clone_size	cdr3_aa	cdr3_nt
TRBD2	TRBV19	TRBJ2-1	many	CASSIGLAGSYNEQFF	TGTGCCAGTAGTATCGGGCTAGCGGGCTCCTACAATGAGCAGTTCTTC
.	TRBV7-8	TRBJ2-6	.	CASSFNRDLPGANVLTF	TGTGCCAGCAGCTTTAACAGGGATTTACCTGGGGCCAACGTCCTGACTTTC
.	TRBV28	TRBJ2-1	many	CASQGSWSSYNEQFF	TGTGCCAGCCAAGGGAGTTGGAGCTCCTACAATGAGCAGTTCTTC
TRBD2	TRBV2	TRBJ2-1	.	CASTPSPSGVHEQFF	TGTGCCAGCACCCCCTCCCCTAGCGGGGTCCATGAGCAGTTCTTC
.	TRBV2	TRBJ1-1	once	CASSEARNTEAFF	TGTGCCAGCAGTGAAGCGCGAAACACTGAAGCTTTCTTT
.	TRBV5-5	TRBJ2-1	once	CASVDAGAGNEQFF	TGTGCCAGCGTTGATGCGGGGGCGGGGAATGAGCAGTTCTTC
.	TRBV7-6	TRBJ2-1	medium-sized	CASSLDSRVGEQFF	TGTGCCAGCAGCCTGGACAGTCGAGTAGGAGAGCAGTTCTTC
TRBD2	TRBV27	TRBJ2-7	.	CASSIIAGAYEQYF	TGTGCCAGCAGTATCATAGCGGGGGCATACGAGCAGTACTTC
.	TRBV7-9	TRBJ2-5	many	CASTLPQGIWETQYF	TGTGCCAGCACCCTACCCCAGGGGATCTGGGAGACCCAGTACTTC
.	TRBV7-4	TRBJ2-7	.	CASSLASQELYEQYF	TGTGCCAGCAGCTTAGCGTCACAGGAACTCTACGAGCAGTACTTC
.	TRBV6-5	TRBJ1-1	.	CAGSLRRQVNTEAFF	TGTGCCGGCAGCTTACGCAGACAGGTGAACACTGAAGCTTTCTTT
TRBD2	TRBV7-3	TRBJ2-2	.	CASSLAGGPWTGELFF	TGTGCCAGCAGCTTAGCGGGGGGGCCGTGGACCGGGGAGCTGTTTTTT
.	TRBV4-1	TRBJ1-5	few	CASSRYGNQPQHF	TGCGCCAGCAGCCGTTACGGGAATCAGCCCCAGCATTTT
.	TRBV3-1	TRBJ2-4	.	CASSQGGAGQNIQYF	TGTGCCAGCAGCCAAGGGGGGGCAGGGCAGAACATTCAGTACTTC
.	TRBV12-3/TRBV12-4	TRBJ1-1	few	CASSFGQLNTEAFF	TGTGCCAGCAGTTTTGGACAGTTGAACACTGAAGCTTTCTTT
TRBD1	TRBV7-6	TRBJ1-1	.	CASSLVGGQGNTEAFF	TGTGCCAGCAGCTTAGTAGGGGGACAGGGGAACACTGAAGCTTTCTTT
.	TRBV4-1	TRBJ1-1	.	CASSQERRDTEAFF	TGCGCCAGCAGCCAAGAGAGACGGGACACTGAAGCTTTCTTT
TRBD1	TRBV10-3	TRBJ2-7	few	CAISEGFPTGAYEQYF	TGTGCCATCAGTGAGGGGTTCCCGACAGGGGCCTACGAGCAGTACTTC
.	TRBV12-3/TRBV12-4	TRBJ1-6	once	CASSLGGPYNSLLHF	TGTGCCAGCAGTTTGGGGGGACCCTATAATTCACTCCTCCACTTT
TRBD1	TRBV27	TRBJ2-1	.	CASSLRQGTYNEQFF	TGTGCCAGCAGTTTAAGACAGGGCACCTACAATGAGCAGTTCTTC
TRBD2	TRBV9	TRBJ2-3	.	CASSTSGAPDTQYF	TGTGCCAGCAGCACCAGCGGGGCCCCAGATACGCAGTATTTT
.	TRBV7-2	TRBJ1-1	.	CASSNGPREAFF	TGTGCCAGCAGCAACGGACCCCGTGAAGCTTTCTTT
.	TRBV2	TRBJ1-6	.	CASTIGSPLHF	TGTGCCAGCACTATCGGTTCACCCCTCCACTTT
.	TRBV28	TRBJ2-5	many	CASGETQYF	TGTGCCAGCGGGGAGACCCAGTACTTC
.	TRBV2	TRBJ2-4	.	CASSDTVYQNIQYF	TGTGCCAGCAGTGATACCGTCTACCAAAACATTCAGTACTTC
TRBD1	TRBV28	TRBJ1-6	few	CASSQGQNGSPLHF	TGTGCCAGCAGTCAGGGACAGAACGGCTCACCCCTCCACTTT
.	TRBV7-9	TRBJ2-3	few	CASSFTAGIQYF	TGTGCCAGCAGCTTCACAGCGGGCATCCAGTATTTT
.	TRBV28	TRBJ2-1	few	CASSLSVGQGPYNEQFF	TGTGCCAGCAGTTTATCGGTCGGTCAAGGGCCCTACAATGAGCAGTTCTTC
.	TRBV12-3/TRBV12-4	TRBJ1-5	.	CASAGGLSNQPQHF	TGTGCCAGCGCCGGGGGCTTGAGCAATCAGCCCCAGCATTTT
.	TRBV7-6	TRBJ1-1	once	CASSLDEVVAFF	TGTGCCAGCAGCTTAGATGAGGTAGTGGCTTTCTTT
TRBD1	TRBV27	TRBJ2-1	.	CASSLGGTGGDGNEQFF	TGTGCCAGCAGTTTAGGAGGGACAGGGGGCGATGGGAATGAGCAGTTCTTC
.	TRBV7-2	TRBJ2-7	.	CASSLVGTSYEQYF	TGTGCCAGCAGCTTAGTGGGCACCTCCTACGAGCAGTACTTC
.	TRBV7-9	TRBJ1-4	few	CASSAWGAETTNEKLFF	TGTGCCAGCAGCGCCTGGGGGGCAGAGACAACTAATGAAAAACTGTTTTTT
.	TRBV7-9	TRBJ2-3	many	CASSLPDTSADTQYF	TGTGCCAGCAGCCTTCCGGACACTAGTGCCGATACGCAGTATTTT
TRBD1	TRBV6-1	TRBJ2-5	.	CAMGQWGQETEYF	TGTGCCATGGGACAGTGGGGTCAAGAGACCGAGTACTTC
.	TRBV6-6	TRBJ1-1	many	CASSYSRNTEAFF	TGTGCCAGCAGTTACTCAAGGAACACTGAAGCTTTCTTT
.	TRBV7-6	TRBJ1-2	many	CASSAGDGYGYTF	TGTGCCAGCAGCGCTGGGGACGGCTATGGCTACACCTTC
.	TRBV27	TRBJ2-5	once	CASSFQSGLETQYF	TGTGCCAGCAGTTTTCAATCGGGGTTGGAGACCCAGTACTTC
.	TRBV7-8	TRBJ2-3	few	CASSFRLGITDTQYF	TGTGCCAGCAGCTTCAGGCTAGGGATCACAGATACGCAGTATTTT
.	TRBV11-2	TRBJ2-1	.	CASSLSWQGYNEQFF	TGTGCCAGCAGCTTATCGTGGCAGGGCTACAATGAGCAGTTCTTC
.	TRBV28	TRBJ1-2	.	CASSATWGGREVGYTF	TGTGCCAGCAGTGCCACCTGGGGGGGTAGGGAGGTGGGCTACACCTTC
TRBD2	TRBV2	TRBJ2-3	few	CASSRTSGGTDTQYF	TGTGCCAGCAGTCGGACTAGCGGGGGCACAGATACGCAGTATTTT
.	TRBV4-1	TRBJ2-1	.	CASSPWDNNEQFF	TGCGCCAGCAGCCCCTGGGACAACAATGAGCAGTTCTTC
.	TRBV12-3/TRBV12-4	TRBJ1-5	.	CASRPTGTNQPQHF	TGTGCCAGCAGGCCAACAGGGACCAATCAGCCCCAGCATTTT
TRBD1	TRBV12-3/TRBV12-4	TRBJ1-1	.	CASGTGVNTEAFF	TGTGCCAGCGGCACAGGGGTGAACACTGAAGCTTTCTTT
.	TRBV11-2	TRBJ2-7	.	CASSLSRSGYEQYF	TGTGCCAGCAGCCTGTCTAGGAGTGGATACGAGCAGTACTTC
.	TRBV12-3/TRBV12-4	TRBJ2-1	few	CASSWEGRAQYNEQFF	TGTGCCAGCAGCTGGGAAGGCCGGGCACAATACAATGAGCAGTTCTTC
TRBD2	TRBV19	TRBJ2-2	.	CASSILAGDPNTGELFF	TGTGCCAGTAGTATTCTAGCGGGGGACCCGAACACCGGGGAGCTGTTTTTT
.	TRBV11-2	TRBJ1-1	few	CASSLAGGAGEAFF	TGTGCCAGCAGCTTAGCGGGCGGGGCTGGTGAAGCTTTCTTT